This T cell receptor beta chain was sequenced in a study of regulatory T cells in long-lasting Graves disease (dated by TCRdb to the early 2020s). For the study in its entirety: Patients with newly diagnosed Graves' disease had been on antithyroid drugs for under 3 months. The study took place in China and was registered as a clinical trial. TCR sequencing covered some 13 persistent and 20 or so newly diagnosed Graves' disease patients, 33 samples in total. Patients with persistent Graves' disease were compared with patients with newly diagnosed Graves' disease using TCR sequencing and RNA sequencing of peripheral blood.

The library was produced with multiplex PCR. TCRdb shows the sequencer as Illumina HiSeq 4000. To build TCR beta libraries, CDR3 regions were amplified by Arm-PCR using iRepertoire HTBI primers. Before sequencing, the PCR products went through gel purification. As for the authors' bioinformatics: Gene usage analysis of CDR3 amino acid clonotypes relied on the approximately 60 TRBV and around 13 TRBJ segments identified across samples. Filtered high-quality paired reads were merged into contigs using COPE and FqMerger. BLAST was used to align contigs to IMGT TRBV, TRBD and TRBJ reference genes, and CDR3 was defined according to IMGT. Any clonotype with a frequency above 0.1% was classified as a highly expanded clone. Shannon entropy served as the measure of repertoire diversity, while the Gini coefficient captured V-J evenness. Public clonotypes were defined as clonotypes shared by more than one individual. TCRdb cleaned the public reads at Q25 with fastp, built clones with MiXCR and kept in-frame beta chains. Identical CDR3 protein sequences are pooled into one entry, listed with their most common genes and DNA. The V and J calls reflect TCRdb's pipeline rather than the authors' work. The table for this sample lists about 560,000 distinct CDR3 sequences; about 16% of them were counted only once. The ten largest clones add up to around 11% of the sample.

Compared with germline, V lacks 6 bases and J lacks 9 bases; bases without a gene match: 9. The germline V gene gives CDR1 as SNHLY and CDR2 as FYNNEI. The CDR3 runs 15 residues from the cysteine to the phenylalanine. The read is trimmed to its CDR3 DNA, 45 bases read in frame from base 1. Read against the paper, the sample's time point label means: newly diagnosed GD, antithyroid drugs for less than 3 months. For both TCR sequencing and RNA sequencing, RNA was extracted from PBMCs in TRIzol. The diagnosis of Graves' disease followed American Thyroid Association guidelines. Patients for the study were recruited at an endocrinology department in Xi'an, China. Each patient gave about 10 milliliters of peripheral blood, collected in an EDTA anticoagulant tube. Ficoll Paque Plus density gradient separation was used to isolate PBMCs, and no further T cell sorting was performed. An Agilent 2100 Bioanalyzer and agarose gel were used to assess RNA quality, and a NanoDrop 2000 was used to measure RNA concentration.

General study outcomes and caveats: The study examined only peripheral blood because the primary lesion, thyroid tissue, could not be accessed. Preferential use of TRBV28, TRBJ1-2 and TRBJ2-5 was observed in persistent disease, whereas TRBV20-1 and TRBJ2-1 were favored in newly diagnosed disease. A larger number of public clonotypes was shared among persistent patients (approximately 2,500) than among newly diagnosed patients (roughly 930). Lower TCR Shannon entropy and fewer highly expanded clones were observed in persistent Graves' disease patients than in newly diagnosed patients, which suggested clonal expansion. The authors noted that the small sample size was a limitation that may lower accuracy. Sequencing and analysis were restricted to the TCR beta chain.

This clonotype was seen many times. Its recognized antigen is unknown. No much larger clonotype is one base removed from it; base qualities were not supplied. These data also featured in a second study, about T cells in Graves' hyperthyroidism and ophthalmopathy. In that second paper, the authors write: Stable Graves' hyperthyroidism was defined as no progression to ophthalmopathy during 18 months of follow-up. Hyperthyroidism patients were aged 18 to 65 years and newly diagnosed, with disease duration of less than 2 months. Patients with uncontrolled infections, other autoimmune diseases, pregnancy or lactation were excluded. Diagnoses relied on clinical symptoms, serum thyroxine and TRAb, thyroid ultrasound and orbital computed tomography. The TCR CDR3 was subjected to a first round of RT-PCR using the HTBI primer set and the Qiagen OneStep RT-PCR kit. Blood samples also contained most of the expanded thyroid clonotypes (frequency above 0.001), which suggests that blood repertoires may reflect thyroid immune responses. Ophthalmopathy was separated from stable hyperthyroidism by a 13 V-J signature model, with around 90% sensitivity and approximately 81% specificity obtained in cross-validation and 80%/75% obtained in testing. During validation, the model predicted progression to ophthalmopathy a median of approximately six months ahead of onset, with around 71% sensitivity and around 72% specificity. TCR V-J signatures able to tell the groups apart were searched for in a discovery cohort of approximately 95 patients, of whom more than 40 had Graves' ophthalmopathy and under 65 had stable Graves' hyperthyroidism. Prospective prediction of ophthalmopathy was tested in an independent validation cohort consisting of roughly 20 hyperthyroidism patients and some 15 patients who later progressed to ophthalmopathy. The 100 or so discovery patients were randomly split 7:3 into training and test sets. The study also compared thyroid tissue and blood T-cell repertoires from more than five Graves' hyperthyroidism patients. After blood sampling, hyperthyroidism patients were treated with methimazole at a starting dose of 30 mg daily, and ophthalmopathy patients were treated with high-dose intravenous methylprednisolone. The libraries were constructed in a second round of multiplex PCR and then size-selected and purified. Sequencing of the libraries was done on an Illumina HiSeq2000 using paired-end 100 bp reads. SOAPnuke was used to process the raw data, removing reads that contained adapters or uncalled bases, had a mean Phred below 15, or lacked an exact match to the constant primer or identifier. COPE v1.2.5 was used to merge the high-quality paired reads, and each unique nucleotide sequence was defined as a clonotype. Clonotypes were aligned to IMGT TRBV, TRBD and TRBJ reference segments using MiTCR v1.1. Analysis was restricted to V-J combinations with a frequency above 0.0001, which covered over 98% of repertoires. The TCS score was defined as F50 (clonal expansion) divided by E x V (chaos), with BLOSUM62-based TCRdist calculated between CDR3 peptides within each V-J. Welch's t-statistics and random forest reduced 500 to 650 V-J features to under 15, which were used in a naive Bayes classifier (R e1071). Sample size was not statistically predetermined, and blinding of investigators to group allocation was not performed. According to the paper, TCR Vbeta CDR3 sequencing was carried out on approximately 140 peripheral blood samples, which came from around 43 ophthalmopathy, approximately 78 hyperthyroidism and about 17 progressor patients.

Sequenced material: peripheral blood mononuclear cells (PBMCs), taken at new diagnosis, from a patient treated with antithyroid drugs. Rearrangement joined TRBV2 to TRBJ1-6; the junction holds 9 bases that match TRBD1. The receptor's source is a man younger than 35 with Graves disease. Donor details come from another sample of the same person, matched by shared clones. The sequenced DNA is TGTGCCAGCAGGGAGGGGACAGGGCGCAGTTCACCCCTCCACTTT. Translated, this is CASREGTGRSSPLHF.